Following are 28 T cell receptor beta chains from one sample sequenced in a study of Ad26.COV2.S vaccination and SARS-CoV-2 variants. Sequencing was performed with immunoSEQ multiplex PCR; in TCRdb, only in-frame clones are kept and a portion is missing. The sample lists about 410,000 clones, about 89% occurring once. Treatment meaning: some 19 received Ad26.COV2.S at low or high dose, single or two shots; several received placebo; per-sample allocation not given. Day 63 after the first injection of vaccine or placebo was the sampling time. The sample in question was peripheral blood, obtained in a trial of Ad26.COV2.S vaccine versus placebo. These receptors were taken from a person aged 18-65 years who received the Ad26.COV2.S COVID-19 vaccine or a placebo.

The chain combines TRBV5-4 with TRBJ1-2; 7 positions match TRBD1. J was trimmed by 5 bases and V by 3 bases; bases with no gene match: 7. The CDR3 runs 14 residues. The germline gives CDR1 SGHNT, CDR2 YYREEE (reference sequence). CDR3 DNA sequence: TGTGCCAGCAGCTCCCGGGACAGCCTTTATGGCTACACCTTC. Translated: CASSSRDSLYGYTF.

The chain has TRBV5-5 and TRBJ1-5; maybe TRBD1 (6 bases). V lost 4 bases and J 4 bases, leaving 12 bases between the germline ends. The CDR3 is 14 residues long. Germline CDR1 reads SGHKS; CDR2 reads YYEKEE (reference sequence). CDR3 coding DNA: TGTGCCAGCAGCCCTCAGGGGACGAATCAGCCCCAGCATTTT. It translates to CASSPQGTNQPQHF.

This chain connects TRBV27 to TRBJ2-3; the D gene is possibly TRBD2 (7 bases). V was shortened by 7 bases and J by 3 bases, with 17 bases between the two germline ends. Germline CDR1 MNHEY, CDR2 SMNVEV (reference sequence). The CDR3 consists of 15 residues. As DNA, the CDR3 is TGTGCCAGCACCGACCGGGGGGCAAGAACAGATACGCAGTATTTT. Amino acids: CASTDRGARTDTQYF.

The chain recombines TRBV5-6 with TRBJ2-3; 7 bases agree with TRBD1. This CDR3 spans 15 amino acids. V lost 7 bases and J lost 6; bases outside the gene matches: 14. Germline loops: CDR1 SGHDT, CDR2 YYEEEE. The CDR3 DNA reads TGTGCCAGCGGCCCAAGACAGGGTAAAAGGGATACGCAGTATTTT. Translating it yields CASGPRQGKRDTQYF.

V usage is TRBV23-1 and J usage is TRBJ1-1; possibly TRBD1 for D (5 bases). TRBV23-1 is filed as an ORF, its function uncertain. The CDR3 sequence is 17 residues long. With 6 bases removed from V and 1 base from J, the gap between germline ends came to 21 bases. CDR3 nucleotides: TGCGCCAGCAGAAAATACGTGAAGGGGCCCTGGAACACTGAAGCTTTCTTT. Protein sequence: CASRKYVKGPWNTEAFF.

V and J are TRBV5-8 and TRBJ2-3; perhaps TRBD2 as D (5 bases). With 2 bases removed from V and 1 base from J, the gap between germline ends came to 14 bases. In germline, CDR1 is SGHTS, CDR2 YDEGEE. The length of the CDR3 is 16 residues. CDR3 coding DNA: TGTGCCAGCAGCTTCCTTCGGCAGGAGGGCACAGATACGCAGTATTTT. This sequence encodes CASSFLRQEGTDTQYF.

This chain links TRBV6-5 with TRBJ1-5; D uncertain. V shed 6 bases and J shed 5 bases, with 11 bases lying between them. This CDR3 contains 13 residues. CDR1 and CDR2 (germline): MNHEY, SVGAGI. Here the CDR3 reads CASSLHRDQPQHF. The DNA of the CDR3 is TGTGCCAGCAGCCTACATCGGGATCAGCCCCAGCATTTT.

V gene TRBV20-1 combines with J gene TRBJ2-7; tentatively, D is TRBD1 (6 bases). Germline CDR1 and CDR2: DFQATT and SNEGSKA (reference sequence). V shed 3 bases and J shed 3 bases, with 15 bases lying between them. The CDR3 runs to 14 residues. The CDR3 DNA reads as TGCAGTGCTAGTAGGGGCGGACAGCTCTACGAGCAGTACTTC. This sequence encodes CSASRGGQLYEQYF.

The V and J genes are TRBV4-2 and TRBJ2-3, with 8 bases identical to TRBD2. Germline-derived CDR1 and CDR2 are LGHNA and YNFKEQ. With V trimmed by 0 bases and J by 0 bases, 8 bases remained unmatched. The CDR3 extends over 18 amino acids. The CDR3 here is CASSQEDGLAESTDTQYF. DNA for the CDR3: TGTGCCAGCAGCCAAGAGGATGGACTAGCTGAAAGCACAGATACGCAGTATTTT.

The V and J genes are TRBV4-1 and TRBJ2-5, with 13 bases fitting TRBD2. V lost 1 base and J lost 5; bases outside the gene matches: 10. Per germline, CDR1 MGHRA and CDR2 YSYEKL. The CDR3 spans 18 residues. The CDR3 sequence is CASSQVPTSGRAGETQYF. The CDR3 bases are TGCGCCAGCAGCCAAGTGCCTACTAGCGGGAGGGCGGGGGAGACCCAGTACTTC.

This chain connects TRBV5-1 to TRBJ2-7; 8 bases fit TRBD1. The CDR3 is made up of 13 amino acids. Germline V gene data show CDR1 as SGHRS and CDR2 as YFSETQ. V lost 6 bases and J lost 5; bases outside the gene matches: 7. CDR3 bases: TGCGCCAGCAACGACAGGGGTGTGGACGAGCAGTACTTC. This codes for CASNDRGVDEQYF.

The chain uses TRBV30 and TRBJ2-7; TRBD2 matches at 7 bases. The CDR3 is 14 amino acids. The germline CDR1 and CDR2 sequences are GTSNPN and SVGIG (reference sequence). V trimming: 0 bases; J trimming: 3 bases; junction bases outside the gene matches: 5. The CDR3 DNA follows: TGTGCCTGGAGTGTAGATGAGCGGGGCTACGAGCAGTACTTC. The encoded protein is CAWSVDERGYEQYF.

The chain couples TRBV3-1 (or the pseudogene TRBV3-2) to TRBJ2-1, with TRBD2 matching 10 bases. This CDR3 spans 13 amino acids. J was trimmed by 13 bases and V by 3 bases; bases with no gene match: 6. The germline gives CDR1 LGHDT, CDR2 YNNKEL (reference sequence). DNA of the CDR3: TGTGCCAGCAGCCAGTCCACTAGCGGGGTACAGTTCTTC. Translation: CASSQSTSGVQFF.

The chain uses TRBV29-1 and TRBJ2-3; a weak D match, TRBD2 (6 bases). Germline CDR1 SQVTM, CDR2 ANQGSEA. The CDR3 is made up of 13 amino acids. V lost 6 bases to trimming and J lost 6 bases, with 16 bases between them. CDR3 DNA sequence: TGCAGCGTCGCAGTAGGGAGGTGGGATACGCAGTATTTT. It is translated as CSVAVGRWDTQYF.

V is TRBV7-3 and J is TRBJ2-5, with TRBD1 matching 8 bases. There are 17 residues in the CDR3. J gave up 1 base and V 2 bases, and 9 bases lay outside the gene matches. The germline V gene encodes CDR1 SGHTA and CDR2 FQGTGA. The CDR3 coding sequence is TGTGCCAGCAGCTTAGCCGGACAGGGATGCCTCCAAGAGACCCAGTACTTC. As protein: CASSLAGQGCLQETQYF.

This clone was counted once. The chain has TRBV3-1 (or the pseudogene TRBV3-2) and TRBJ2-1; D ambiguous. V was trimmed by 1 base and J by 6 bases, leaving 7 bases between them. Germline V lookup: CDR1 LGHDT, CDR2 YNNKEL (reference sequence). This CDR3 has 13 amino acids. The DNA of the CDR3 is TGTGCCAGCAGCCAAGCTTCTGTCAATGAGCAGTTCTTC. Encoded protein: CASSQASVNEQFF.

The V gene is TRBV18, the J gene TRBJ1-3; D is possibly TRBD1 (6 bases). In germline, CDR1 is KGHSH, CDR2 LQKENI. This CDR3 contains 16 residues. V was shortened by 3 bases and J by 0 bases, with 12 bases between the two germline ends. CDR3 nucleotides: TGTGCCAGCTCACCCCTACGACAGGTCTCTGGAAACACCATATATTTT. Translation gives CASSPLRQVSGNTIYF.

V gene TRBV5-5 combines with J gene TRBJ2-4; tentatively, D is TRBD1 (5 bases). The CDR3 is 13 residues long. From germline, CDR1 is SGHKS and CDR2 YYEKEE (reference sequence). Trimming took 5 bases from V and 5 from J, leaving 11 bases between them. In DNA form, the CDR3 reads TGTGCCAGCAGTCTAGGGGCAGAAAACATTCAGTACTTC. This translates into CASSLGAENIQYF.

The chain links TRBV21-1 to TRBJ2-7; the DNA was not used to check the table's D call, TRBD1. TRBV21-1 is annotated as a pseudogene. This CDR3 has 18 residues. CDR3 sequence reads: CASSKWAPKTGGCYEQYF. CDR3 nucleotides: TGTGCCAGCAGCAAATGGGCCCCAAAGACAGGGGGTTGCTACGAGCAGTACTTC.

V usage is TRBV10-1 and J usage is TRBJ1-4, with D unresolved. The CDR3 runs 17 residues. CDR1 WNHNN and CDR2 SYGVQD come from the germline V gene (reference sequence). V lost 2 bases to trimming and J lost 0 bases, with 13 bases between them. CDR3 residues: CASSEPARPATNEKLFF. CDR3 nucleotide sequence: TGCGCCAGCAGTGAGCCAGCCCGGCCTGCAACTAATGAAAAACTGTTTTTT.

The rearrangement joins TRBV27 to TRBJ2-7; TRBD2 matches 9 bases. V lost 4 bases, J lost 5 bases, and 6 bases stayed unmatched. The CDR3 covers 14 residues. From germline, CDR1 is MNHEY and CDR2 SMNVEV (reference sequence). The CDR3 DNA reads TGTGCCAGCAGTTGGCGGGAGGGCTTCCACGAGCAGTACTTC. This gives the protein CASSWREGFHEQYF.

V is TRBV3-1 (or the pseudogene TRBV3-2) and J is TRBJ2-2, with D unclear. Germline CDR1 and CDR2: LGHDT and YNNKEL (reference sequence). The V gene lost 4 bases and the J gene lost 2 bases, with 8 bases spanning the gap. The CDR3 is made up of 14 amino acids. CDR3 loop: CASSPYYNTGELFF. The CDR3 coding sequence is TGTGCCAGCAGCCCCTATTATAACACCGGGGAGCTGTTTTTT.

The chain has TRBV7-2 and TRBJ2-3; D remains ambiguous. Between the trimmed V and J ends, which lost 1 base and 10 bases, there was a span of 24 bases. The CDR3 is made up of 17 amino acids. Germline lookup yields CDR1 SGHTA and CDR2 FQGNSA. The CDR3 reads CASSLERLGTPTRAQYF. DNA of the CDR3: TGTGCCAGCAGCTTAGAACGGTTAGGAACACCAACTCGGGCGCAGTATTTT.

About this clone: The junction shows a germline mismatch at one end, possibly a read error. CDR3 sequence: CASSEAGKGF. The CDR3 nucleotides read TGCGCCAGCAGTGAAGCAGGGAAAGGGTTC. The gene calls are TRBV10-1 and TRBJ2-7; D might be TRBD1 (5 bases). CDR3 size: 10 residues. The germline gives CDR1 WNHNN, CDR2 SYGVQD (reference sequence).

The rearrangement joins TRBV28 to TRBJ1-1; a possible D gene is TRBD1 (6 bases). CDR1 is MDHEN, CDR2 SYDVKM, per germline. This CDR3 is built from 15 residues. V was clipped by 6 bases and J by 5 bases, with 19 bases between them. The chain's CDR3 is CASSTLRGRGTEAFF. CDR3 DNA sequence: TGTGCCAGCAGCACTCTCAGGGGACGGGGAACTGAAGCTTTCTTT.

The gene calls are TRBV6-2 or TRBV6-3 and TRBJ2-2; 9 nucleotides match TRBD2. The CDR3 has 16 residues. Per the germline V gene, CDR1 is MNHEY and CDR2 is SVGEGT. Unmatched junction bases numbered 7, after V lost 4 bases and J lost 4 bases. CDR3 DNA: TGTGCCAGCAGTTCCTCCGGGACTAGCACCACCGGGGAGCTGTTTTTT. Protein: CASSSSGTSTTGELFF.

The chain's CDR3 is CASSLGDRGRGGSPLHF. The CDR3 bases are TGTGCCAGCAGCTTGGGGGACAGGGGGCGCGGGGGGTCACCCCTCCACTTT. The chain recombines TRBV5-4 with TRBJ1-6; 12 bases map to TRBD1. This CDR3 comprises 17 residues. Unmatched junction bases numbered 8, after V lost 0 bases and J lost 10 bases. From germline, CDR1 is SGHNT and CDR2 YYREEE (reference sequence).

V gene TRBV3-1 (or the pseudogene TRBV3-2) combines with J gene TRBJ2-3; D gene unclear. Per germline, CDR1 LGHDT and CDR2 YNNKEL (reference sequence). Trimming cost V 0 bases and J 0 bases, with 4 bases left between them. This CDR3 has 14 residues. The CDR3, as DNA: TGTGCCAGCAGCCAAGATCCCAGCACAGATACGCAGTATTTT. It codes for CASSQDPSTDTQYF.